This T cell receptor (beta chain) was sequenced in a study of Tregs in tolerant kidney transplant recipients (dated by TCRdb to about 2019). For the wider study: Before combined kidney and bone marrow transplantation, this study identified donor-specific regulatory T cells using TCRbeta sequencing and then followed those same cells after transplant. In a few healthy controls, several methods of expanding Tregs specific for an allogeneic donor were compared by TCRbeta repertoire sequencing. Broader findings and caveats from the paper: Biological reproducibility was not examined directly, but technical replication error appeared to be minimal. The most biologically relevant and donor-specific TCRbeta repertoire appeared to be identified by expanding Tregs with activated donor B cells. The study was limited by small patient numbers, and the findings need validation in larger populations and under other immunosuppression protocols.

Genomic DNA was extracted from sorted cells with the QIAGEN DNeasy Blood and Tissue Kit for TCRbeta CDR3 sequencing. High-throughput TCRbeta CDR3 sequencing, which included PCR amplification with bias correction and internal controls, was done commercially through immunoSEQ. The authors' pipeline ran thus. Unique productive TCRbeta sequences were defined by CDR3 nucleotide sequence where primers matched, otherwise by CDR3 amino acid sequence with Vbeta and Jbeta genes. To correct sorting error, sequences shared between sorted populations at a frequency ratio of 2:1 or less were removed; the rest were assigned to the higher population. Donor-reactive sequences were defined as at least 5-fold expanded in CFSE-low cells versus unstimulated cells, with frequency of at least 0.01% in CFSE-low cells. Jensen-Shannon divergence calculated on the top 100 TCRbeta sequences ranked by frequency was used to measure repertoire divergence. When a sample had multiple sequencing runs, each run was corrected for sorting error separately and the runs were then pooled. TCRdb mirrors the immuneACCESS table, restricted to in-frame sequences. Some clones are absent from its copies; in checked studies, under half trace to an unresolved V gene, and the reason for the others is unknown. The V and J calls and clone size were taken over from that table, and D and trimming were inferred from the DNA. For this sample the table gives some 68,000 clones, of which roughly 84% were detected only once. Roughly 4.9% of the sample is held by the ten biggest clonotypes.

In its sample, this clone was seen once. This clone's antigen is unknown. No base qualities exist here, and no much larger clone lies one base off it. Unstimulated Tregs (CD4+CD25+CD127-), CD4+ non-Tregs (CD4+CD25-), CD4 and CD8 cells were FACS-sorted from thawed PBMCs. Blood from healthy controls was obtained either as purchased buffy coats or from healthy volunteers. Healthy control blood was processed to PBMCs with a Ficoll density gradient and then cryopreserved, whereas patient PBMCs were collected both before and after transplant. The CDR3 contains 12 residues, cysteine and phenylalanine counted. Here the CDR3 DNA is all that survives: 36 bases in frame from base 1. The germline V gene (reference sequence) provides CDR1 LNHDA and CDR2 SQIVND. Cut back by 7 bases and 4 bases, the V and J ends lie 10 bases apart.

The clonotype was recovered from a human donor in good health. In this chain, TRBV19 is recombined with TRBJ1-2, with the identity of the D gene unclear. Sequencing was carried out using CD4+ T cells from blood. The DNA sequence follows: TGTGCCAGTACGAGTACGGCCTATGGCTACACCTTC. It encodes CASTSTAYGYTF.